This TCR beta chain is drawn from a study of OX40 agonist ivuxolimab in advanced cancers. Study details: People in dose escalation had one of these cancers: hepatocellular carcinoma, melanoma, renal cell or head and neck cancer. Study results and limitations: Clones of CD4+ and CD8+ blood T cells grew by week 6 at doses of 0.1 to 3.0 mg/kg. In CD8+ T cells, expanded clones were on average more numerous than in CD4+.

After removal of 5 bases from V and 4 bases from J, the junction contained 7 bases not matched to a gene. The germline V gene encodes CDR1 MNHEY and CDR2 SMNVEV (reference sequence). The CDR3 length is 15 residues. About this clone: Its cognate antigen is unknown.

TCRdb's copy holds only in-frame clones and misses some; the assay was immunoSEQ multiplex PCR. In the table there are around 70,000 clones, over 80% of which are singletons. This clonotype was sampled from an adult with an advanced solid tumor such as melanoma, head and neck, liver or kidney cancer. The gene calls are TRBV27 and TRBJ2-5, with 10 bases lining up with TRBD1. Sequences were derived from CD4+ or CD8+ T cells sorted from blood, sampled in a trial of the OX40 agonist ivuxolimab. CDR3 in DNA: TGTGCCAGCAGTCCGGACAGGGGGGATGGAGAGACCCAGTACTTC. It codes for CASSPDRGDGETQYF.